Listed below are T cell receptor beta chains from one sample, sequenced in a study of molecular identifiers for immune sequencing clone quantification. From the PCR reads, TCRdb called clonotypes with MiXCR, one entry per CDR3 protein. The sample lists some 650,000 distinct CDR3 sequences, less than 20% seen once, with around 0.9% in the top ten. Source material: naive CD8+ T cells from blood, with Jurkat cell RNA spiked in. All receptors derive from a human donor in good health. Some libraries in this study had Jurkat cell RNA spiked in. Each CDR3 is given with its conserved first and last residue. The D gene is left open where the match is weak. Only some rows state a clone size, as once, few, many or a class for expanded clones.

v_gene,j_gene,abundance,d_gene,CDR3aa,CDR3nt
TRBV6-5,TRBJ1-4,many,.,CASTSGPGEKLFF,TGTGCCAGCACCTCAGGCCCGGGTGAAAAACTGTTTTTT
TRBV19,TRBJ2-1,few,TRBD2,CASSSEGLADYNEQFF,TGTGCCAGTAGTTCCGAGGGACTAGCGGATTACAATGAGCAGTTCTTC
TRBV7-9,TRBJ1-5,many,.,CASSLGDNHQPQHF,TGTGCCAGCAGCTTAGGGGACAATCATCAGCCCCAGCATTTT
TRBV19,TRBJ2-7,few,TRBD2,CASSAGGVEQYF,TGTGCCAGTAGTGCGGGGGGCGTGGAGCAGTACTTC
TRBV5-1,TRBJ1-4,few,.,CASSLDLAGPTEKLFF,TGCGCCAGCAGCTTGGACCTCGCAGGGCCAACTGAAAAACTGTTTTTT
TRBV6-2/TRBV6-3,TRBJ2-3,many,TRBD1,CASSSIGQATDTQYF,TGTGCCAGCAGTTCGATAGGACAGGCCACAGATACGCAGTATTTT
TRBV24-1,TRBJ2-3,many,.,CATSDLKGPTDTQYF,TGTGCCACCAGTGATTTAAAGGGCCCCACAGATACGCAGTATTTT
TRBV28,TRBJ2-7,many,TRBD2,CASRGDSSGRAYEQYF,TGTGCCAGCAGGGGGGATTCAAGCGGGAGGGCCTACGAGCAGTACTTC
TRBV28,TRBJ1-2,many,.,CASSLTLLSYGYTF,TGTGCCAGCAGTTTAACCCTGCTAAGCTATGGCTACACCTTC
TRBV28,TRBJ1-2,many,.,CASSLGKSSYGYTF,TGTGCCAGCAGTTTGGGCAAATCAAGCTATGGCTACACCTTC
TRBV7-9,TRBJ1-1,many,TRBD1,CASSLDRENTEAFF,TGTGCCAGCAGCTTGGACAGGGAGAACACTGAAGCTTTCTTT
TRBV7-2,TRBJ2-1,many,TRBD2,CASSSSGGDFRYNEQFF,TGTGCCAGCAGCTCTAGCGGGGGGGATTTCCGCTACAATGAGCAGTTCTTC
TRBV4-1,TRBJ1-1,many,.,CASSIGSMNTEAFF,TGCGCCAGCAGTATAGGGAGCATGAACACTGAAGCTTTCTTT
TRBV13,TRBJ1-1,many,.,CASSLGGAANTEAFF,TGTGCCAGCAGCTTAGGCGGGGCAGCGAACACTGAAGCTTTCTTT
TRBV27,TRBJ2-7,.,.,CASAERFGYEQYF,TGTGCCTCAGCAGAAAGGTTCGGATACGAGCAGTACTTC
TRBV7-9,TRBJ2-3,many,TRBD2,CASSLGDSGSSDTQYF,TGTGCCAGCAGCTTAGGTGATAGCGGGAGCTCAGATACGCAGTATTTT
TRBV9,TRBJ2-1,many,.,CASSADNEQFF,TGTGCCAGCAGCGCAGACAATGAGCAGTTCTTC
TRBV4-1,TRBJ2-3,.,TRBD1,CASSQDSFMGTGVFGTDTQYF,TGCGCCAGCAGCCAAGACTCCTTCATGGGGACAGGGGTCTTCGGCACAGATACGCAGTATTTT
TRBV12-3/TRBV12-4,TRBJ2-1,many,TRBD2,CASTASGRAGNEQFF,TGTGCCAGCACCGCTAGCGGGAGGGCCGGGAATGAGCAGTTCTTC
TRBV10-3,TRBJ2-2,few,TRBD2,CAISDPGLAAGELFF,TGTGCCATCAGTGACCCGGGACTAGCGGCCGGGGAGCTGTTTTTT
TRBV19,TRBJ2-1,few,TRBD1,CASSRGDRALNNEQFF,TGTGCCAGTAGTAGGGGGGACAGGGCCCTAAACAATGAGCAGTTCTTC
TRBV6-1,TRBJ2-5,many,TRBD2,CASAAGLAGEWLQETQYF,TGTGCCAGCGCCGCGGGACTAGCGGGAGAATGGCTCCAAGAGACCCAGTACTTC
TRBV5-1,TRBJ2-7,once,TRBD1,CAGSFGTGYEQYF,TGCGCCGGCAGCTTCGGGACAGGATACGAGCAGTACTTC
TRBV29-1,TRBJ2-1,many,TRBD2,CSVVREDTSYNEQFF,TGCAGCGTTGTCCGGGAGGACACCAGCTACAATGAGCAGTTCTTC
TRBV6-2/TRBV6-3,TRBJ1-1,.,.,CASSYSILGGNTEAFF,TGTGCCAGCAGTTACTCGATTCTCGGCGGGAACACTGAAGCTTTCTTT
TRBV6-2/TRBV6-3,TRBJ2-7,few,.,CASSYTMTTYEQYF,TGTGCCAGCAGTTACACCATGACTACCTACGAGCAGTACTTC
TRBV11-2,TRBJ2-7,many,TRBD1,CASSERDRWYEQYF,TGTGCCAGCAGCGAAAGGGACAGGTGGTACGAGCAGTACTTC
TRBV3-1,TRBJ2-2,.,TRBD1,CASSQDQGATELFF,TGTGCCAGCAGCCAAGATCAGGGGGCTACGGAGCTGTTTTTT
TRBV15,TRBJ2-1,many,.,CATSGDRASSNEQFF,TGTGCCACCAGCGGCGACCGGGCCTCCTCCAATGAGCAGTTCTTC
TRBV29-1,TRBJ2-1,many,TRBD2,CSVALAGVEYEQFF,TGCAGCGTTGCCTTGGCGGGAGTAGAATATGAGCAGTTCTTC
TRBV29-1,TRBJ2-1,.,.,CSVEPGSFNEQFF,TGCAGCGTTGAACCGGGCAGTTTCAATGAGCAGTTCTTC
TRBV12-5,TRBJ1-5,many,.,CASQGGSQPQHF,TGTGCTAGTCAAGGGGGGAGTCAGCCCCAGCATTTT
TRBV7-9,TRBJ2-7,many,.,CASSLGVGEQYF,TGTGCCAGCAGCTTGGGGGTTGGCGAGCAGTACTTC
TRBV4-1,TRBJ2-7,many,.,CASSHASPYSSYEQYF,TGCGCCAGCAGTCACGCTAGCCCTTACAGCTCCTACGAGCAGTACTTC
TRBV7-2,TRBJ2-5,.,TRBD1,CASSPWDSGEETQYF,TGTGCCAGCAGCCCGTGGGACAGTGGAGAGGAGACCCAGTACTTC
TRBV27,TRBJ1-5,many,.,CASSLSRQTHQPQHF,TGTGCCAGCAGTTTATCCAGACAGACACATCAGCCCCAGCATTTT
TRBV4-1,TRBJ1-5,many,.,CASSRSGQRDNQPQHF,TGCGCCAGCAGCCGCTCTGGACAGCGAGATAATCAGCCCCAGCATTTT
TRBV19,TRBJ2-3,.,.,CASSIDSARACTDTQYF,TGTGCCAGTAGTATAGATTCCGCCCGGGCTTGCACAGATACGCAGTATTTT
TRBV9,TRBJ1-1,few,.,CASSVVGANTEAFF,TGTGCCAGCAGCGTAGTGGGGGCCAACACTGAAGCTTTCTTT
TRBV7-9,TRBJ1-4,many,.,CASSLTTVTNEKLFF,TGTGCCAGCAGCTTAACGACAGTAACTAATGAAAAACTGTTTTTT
TRBV12-3/TRBV12-4,TRBJ2-4,many,TRBD2,CASSGSVTSGVIQYF,TGTGCCAGCAGTGGTTCGGTGACTAGCGGGGTCATTCAGTACTTC